The clone carrying this TCR beta chain has more than one count but fewer than ten. Its antigen is still unknown. A J-beta primer mix and a sample-barcoded 5' primer were used in a second PCR of about 6 to 12 cycles. The yield of each sample was at least 2.5 million CDR3-containing paired-end reads. From the 5' RACE reads, TCRdb called clonotypes with MiXCR, one entry per CDR3 protein. There are about 1.4 million distinct CDR3 sequences in the sample; around 55% occur only once, and 5.5% to 8% lies in the top ten. CDR1 and CDR2 (germline): SGHAT, FQNNGV. The V end lost 1 base, the J end lost 5 bases, and 8 bases lay between the germline ends. This CDR3 has 13 residues. This sample is drawn from a study of blood T cells in healthy people across ages. Study results and caveats: CMV infection status of these donors was not known. Observed TCR beta diversity per million T cells went down as age went up. This fall followed a roughly linear course with age. The diversity estimates, figures obtained from one million T cells, were considered underestimates.

The sequencing input was blood. This receptor was identified in a man between 18 and 29 years old in good health. The chain is built from TRBV11-2 and TRBJ2-5, with no clear D. The CDR3 protein is CASSLGVMETQYF. In nucleotides, the CDR3 is TGTGCCAGCAGCTTAGGGGTTATGGAGACCCAGTACTTC. Using reference TRBV11-2 and TRBJ2-5 for the parts outside the CDR3, the full variable domain is EAGVAQSPRYKIIEKRQSVAFWCNPISGHATLYWYQQILGQGPKLLIQFQNNGVVDDSQLPKDRFSAERLKGVDSTLKIQPAKLEDSAVYLCASSLGVMETQYFGPGTRLLVL.